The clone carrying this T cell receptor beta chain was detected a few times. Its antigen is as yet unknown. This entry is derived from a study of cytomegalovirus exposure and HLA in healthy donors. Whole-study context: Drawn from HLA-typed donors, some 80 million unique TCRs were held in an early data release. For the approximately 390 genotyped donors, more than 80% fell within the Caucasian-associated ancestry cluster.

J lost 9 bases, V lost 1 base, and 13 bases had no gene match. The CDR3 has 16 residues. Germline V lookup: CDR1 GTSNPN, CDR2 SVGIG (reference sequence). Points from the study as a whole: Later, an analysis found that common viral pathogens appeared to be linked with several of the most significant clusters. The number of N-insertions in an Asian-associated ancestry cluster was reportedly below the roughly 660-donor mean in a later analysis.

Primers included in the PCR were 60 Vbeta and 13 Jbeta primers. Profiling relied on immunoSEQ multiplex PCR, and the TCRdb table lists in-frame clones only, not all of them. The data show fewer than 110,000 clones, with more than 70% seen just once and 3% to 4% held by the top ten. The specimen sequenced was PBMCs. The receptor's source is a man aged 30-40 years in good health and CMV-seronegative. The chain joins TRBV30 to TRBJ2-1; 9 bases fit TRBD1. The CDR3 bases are TGTGCCTGGAGTGGGAGGGGACAGGGTTTTTCTGGTGAGCAGTTCTTC. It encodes CAWSGRGQGFSGEQFF.